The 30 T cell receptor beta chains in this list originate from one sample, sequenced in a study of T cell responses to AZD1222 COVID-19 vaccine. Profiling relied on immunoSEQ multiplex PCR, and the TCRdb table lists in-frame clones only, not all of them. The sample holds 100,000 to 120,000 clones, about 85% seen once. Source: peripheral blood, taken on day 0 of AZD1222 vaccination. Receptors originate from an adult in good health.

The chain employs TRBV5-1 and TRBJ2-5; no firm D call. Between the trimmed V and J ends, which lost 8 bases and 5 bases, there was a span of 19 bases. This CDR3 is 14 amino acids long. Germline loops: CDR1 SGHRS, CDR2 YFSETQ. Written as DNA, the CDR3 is TGCGCCAGTGGCGCGACCCCCCCGGCCGAGACCCAGTACTTC. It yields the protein CASGATPPAETQYF.

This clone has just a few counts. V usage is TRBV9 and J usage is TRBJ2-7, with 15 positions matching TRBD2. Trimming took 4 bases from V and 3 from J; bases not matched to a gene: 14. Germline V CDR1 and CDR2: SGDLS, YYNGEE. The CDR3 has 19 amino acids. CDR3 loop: CASSLKRVSGLAGGYEQYF. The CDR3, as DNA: TGTGCCAGCAGCCTAAAGAGGGTTTCGGGACTAGCGGGAGGCTACGAGCAGTACTTC. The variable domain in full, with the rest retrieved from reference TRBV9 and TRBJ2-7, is DSGVTQTPKHLITATGQRVTLRCSPRSGDLSVYWYQQSLDQGLQFLIQYYNGEERAKGNILERFSAQQFPDLHSELNLSSLELGDSALYFCASSLKRVSGLAGGYEQYFGPGTRLTVT.

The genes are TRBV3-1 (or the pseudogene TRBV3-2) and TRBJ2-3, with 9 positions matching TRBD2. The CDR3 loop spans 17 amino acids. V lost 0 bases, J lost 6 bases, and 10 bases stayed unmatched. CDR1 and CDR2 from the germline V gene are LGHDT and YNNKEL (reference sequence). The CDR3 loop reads CASSQDPAGGHRDTQYF. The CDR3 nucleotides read TGTGCCAGCAGCCAAGACCCAGCGGGGGGACACCGGGATACGCAGTATTTT.

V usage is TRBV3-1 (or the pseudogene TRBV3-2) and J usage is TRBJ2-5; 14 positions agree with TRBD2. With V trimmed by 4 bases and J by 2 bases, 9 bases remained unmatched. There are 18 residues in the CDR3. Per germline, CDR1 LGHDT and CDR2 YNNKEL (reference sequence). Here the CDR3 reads CASSPVNGLAGGQETQYF. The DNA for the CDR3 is TGTGCCAGCAGCCCAGTAAACGGACTAGCGGGGGGTCAAGAGACCCAGTACTTC.

CDR3 DNA: TGTGCCACCAGCAGGGAAGGGTTGAACGACGAGCAGTACTTC. This gives the protein CATSREGLNDEQYF. V and J are TRBV24-1 and TRBJ2-7; TRBD1 might be the D (5 bases). The ends were cut back, 7 bases at V and 5 bases at J, with 17 bases in the middle. The CDR3 consists of 14 residues. Germline CDR1 KGHDR, CDR2 SFDVKD.

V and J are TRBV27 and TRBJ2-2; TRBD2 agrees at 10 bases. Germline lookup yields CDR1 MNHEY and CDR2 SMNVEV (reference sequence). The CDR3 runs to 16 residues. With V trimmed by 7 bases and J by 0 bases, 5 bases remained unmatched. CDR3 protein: CASTSGSFSNTGELFF. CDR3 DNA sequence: TGTGCCAGCACTAGCGGGAGCTTCTCGAACACCGGGGAGCTGTTTTTT.

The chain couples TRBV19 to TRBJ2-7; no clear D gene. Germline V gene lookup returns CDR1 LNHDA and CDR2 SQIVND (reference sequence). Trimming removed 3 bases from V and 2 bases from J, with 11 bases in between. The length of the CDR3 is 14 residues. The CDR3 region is CASSIRAETYEQYF. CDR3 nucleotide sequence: TGTGCCAGTAGTATTCGGGCAGAGACCTACGAGCAGTACTTC. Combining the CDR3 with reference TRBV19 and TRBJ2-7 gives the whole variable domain DGGITQSPKYLFRKEGQNVTLSCEQNLNHDAMYWYRQDPGQGLRLIYYSQIVNDFQKGDIAEGYSVSREKKESFPLTVTSAQKNPTAFYLCASSIRAETYEQYFGPGTRLTVT.

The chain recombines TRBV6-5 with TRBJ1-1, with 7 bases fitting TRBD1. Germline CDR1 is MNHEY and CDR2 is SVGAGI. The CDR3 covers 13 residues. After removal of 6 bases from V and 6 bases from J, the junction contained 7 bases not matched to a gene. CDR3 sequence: CASRFYRGSEAFF. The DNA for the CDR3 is TGTGCCAGCAGATTCTACAGGGGCTCTGAAGCTTTCTTT.

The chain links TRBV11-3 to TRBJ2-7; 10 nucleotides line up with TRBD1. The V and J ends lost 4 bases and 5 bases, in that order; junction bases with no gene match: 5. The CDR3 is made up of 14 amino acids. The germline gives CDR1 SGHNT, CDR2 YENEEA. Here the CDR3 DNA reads TGTGCCAGCAGCTCCCGACAGGGGGCTGACGAGCAGTACTTC. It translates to CASSSRQGADEQYF.

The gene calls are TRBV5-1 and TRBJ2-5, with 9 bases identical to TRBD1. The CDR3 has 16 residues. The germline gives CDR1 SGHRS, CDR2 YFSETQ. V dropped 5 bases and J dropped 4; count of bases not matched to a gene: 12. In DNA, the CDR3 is TGCGCCAGCAGTTATTCTCCGGGACAGGGCCTAGAGACCCAGTACTTC. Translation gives CASSYSPGQGLETQYF.

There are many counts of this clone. This CDR3 reads CASSRQGYGYTF. The CDR3 DNA sequence: TGTGCCAGTAGCCGACAGGGATACGGCTACACCTTC. The chain combines TRBV19 with TRBJ1-2, with 7 bases lining up with TRBD1. The J segment lost 8 bases and the V segment lost 6 bases, leaving 6 bases of the junction unmatched. In germline, CDR1 is LNHDA, CDR2 SQIVND (reference sequence). This CDR3 is built from 12 residues.

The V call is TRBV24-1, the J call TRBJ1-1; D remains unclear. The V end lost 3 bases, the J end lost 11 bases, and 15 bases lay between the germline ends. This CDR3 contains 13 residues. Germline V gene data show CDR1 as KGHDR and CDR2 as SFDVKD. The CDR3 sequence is CATSDRAAGLAFF. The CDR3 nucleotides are TGTGCCACCAGTGATCGGGCCGCCGGGTTGGCTTTCTTT.

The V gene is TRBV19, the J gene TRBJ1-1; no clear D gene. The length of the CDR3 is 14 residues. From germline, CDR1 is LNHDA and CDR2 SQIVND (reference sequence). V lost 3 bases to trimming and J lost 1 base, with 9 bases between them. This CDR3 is CASSIWSSNTEAFF. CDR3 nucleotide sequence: TGTGCCAGTAGTATCTGGTCATCGAACACTGAAGCTTTCTTT.

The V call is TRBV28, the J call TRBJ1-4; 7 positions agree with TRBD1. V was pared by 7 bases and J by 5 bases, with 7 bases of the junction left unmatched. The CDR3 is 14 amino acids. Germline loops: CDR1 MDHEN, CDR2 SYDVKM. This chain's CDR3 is CASIRGTDNEKLFF. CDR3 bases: TGTGCCAGCATCCGCGGGACAGACAATGAAAAACTGTTTTTT.

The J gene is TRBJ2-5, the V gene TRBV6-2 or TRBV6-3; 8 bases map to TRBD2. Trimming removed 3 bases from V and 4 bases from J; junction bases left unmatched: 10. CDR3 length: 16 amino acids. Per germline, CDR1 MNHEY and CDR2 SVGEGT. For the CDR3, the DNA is TGTGCCAGCAGTTATTCGGCGGGGGGCCCGACAGAGACCCAGTACTTC. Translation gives CASSYSAGGPTETQYF.

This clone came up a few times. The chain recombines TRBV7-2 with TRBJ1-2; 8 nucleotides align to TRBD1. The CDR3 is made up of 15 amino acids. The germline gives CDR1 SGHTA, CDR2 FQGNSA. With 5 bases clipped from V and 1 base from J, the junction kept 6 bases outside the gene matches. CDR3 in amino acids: CASSTRTGHNYGYTF. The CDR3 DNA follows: TGTGCCAGCAGCACCCGGACAGGGCATAACTATGGCTACACCTTC.

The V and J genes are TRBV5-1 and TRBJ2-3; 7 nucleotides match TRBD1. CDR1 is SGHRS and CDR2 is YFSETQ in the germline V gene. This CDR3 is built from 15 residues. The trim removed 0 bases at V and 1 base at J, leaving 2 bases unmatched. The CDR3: CASSLGQGGTDTQYF. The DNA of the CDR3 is TGCGCCAGCAGCTTGGGACAGGGTGGCACAGATACGCAGTATTTT.

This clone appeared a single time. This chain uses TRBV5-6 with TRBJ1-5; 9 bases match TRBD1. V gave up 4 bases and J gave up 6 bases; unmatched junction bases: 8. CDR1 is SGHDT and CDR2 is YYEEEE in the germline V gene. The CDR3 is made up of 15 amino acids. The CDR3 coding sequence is TGTGCCAGCAGCGTCAACAGGGGGCAGGTTCAGCCCCAGCATTTT. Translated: CASSVNRGQVQPQHF.

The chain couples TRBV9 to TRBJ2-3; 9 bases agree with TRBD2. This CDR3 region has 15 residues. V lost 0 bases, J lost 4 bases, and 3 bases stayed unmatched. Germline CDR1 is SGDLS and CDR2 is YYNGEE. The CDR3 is CASSVAGGGADTQYF. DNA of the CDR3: TGTGCCAGCAGCGTAGCGGGCGGGGGGGCAGATACGCAGTATTTT. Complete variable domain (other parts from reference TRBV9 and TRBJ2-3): DSGVTQTPKHLITATGQRVTLRCSPRSGDLSVYWYQQSLDQGLQFLIQYYNGEERAKGNILERFSAQQFPDLHSELNLSSLELGDSALYFCASSVAGGGADTQYFGPGTRLTVL.

The CDR3 sequence is CASSVGGTGVNEQYF. DNA of the CDR3: TGTGCCAGCAGCGTAGGTGGGACAGGGGTAAACGAGCAGTACTTC. The chain links TRBV9 to TRBJ2-7; TRBD1 matches at 10 bases. This CDR3 contains 15 residues. V lost 0 bases and J lost 5; bases outside the gene matches: 5. The germline V gene encodes CDR1 SGDLS and CDR2 YYNGEE.

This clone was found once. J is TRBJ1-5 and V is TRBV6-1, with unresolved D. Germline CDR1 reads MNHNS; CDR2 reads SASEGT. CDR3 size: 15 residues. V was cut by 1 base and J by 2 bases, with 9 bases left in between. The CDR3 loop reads CASSEGPGGNQPQHF. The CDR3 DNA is TGTGCCAGCAGTGAAGGCCCAGGAGGCAATCAGCCCCAGCATTTT.

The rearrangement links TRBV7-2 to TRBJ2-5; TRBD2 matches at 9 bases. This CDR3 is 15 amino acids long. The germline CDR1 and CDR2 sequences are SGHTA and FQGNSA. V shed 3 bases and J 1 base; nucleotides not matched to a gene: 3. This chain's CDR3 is CASSFGAGGQETQYF. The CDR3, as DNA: TGTGCCAGCAGCTTCGGAGCGGGGGGCCAAGAGACCCAGTACTTC. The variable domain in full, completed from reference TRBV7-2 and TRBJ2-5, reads GAGVSQSPSNKVTEKGKDVELRCDPISGHTALYWYRQSLGQGLEFLIYFQGNSAPDKSGLPSDRFSAERTGGSVSTLTIQRTQQEDSAVYLCASSFGAGGQETQYFGPGTRLLVL.

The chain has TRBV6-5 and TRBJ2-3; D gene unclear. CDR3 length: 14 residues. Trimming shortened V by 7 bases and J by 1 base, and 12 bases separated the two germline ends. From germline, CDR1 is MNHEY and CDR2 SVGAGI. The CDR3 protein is CASTLGRGTDTQYF. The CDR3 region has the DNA TGTGCCAGCACCCTAGGCCGTGGCACAGATACGCAGTATTTT.

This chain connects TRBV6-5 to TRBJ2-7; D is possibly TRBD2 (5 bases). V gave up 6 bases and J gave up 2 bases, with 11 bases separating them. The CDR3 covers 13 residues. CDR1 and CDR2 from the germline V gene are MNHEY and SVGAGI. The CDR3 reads CASRASGTYEQYF. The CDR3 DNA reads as TGTGCCAGCAGGGCCAGCGGAACCTACGAGCAGTACTTC.

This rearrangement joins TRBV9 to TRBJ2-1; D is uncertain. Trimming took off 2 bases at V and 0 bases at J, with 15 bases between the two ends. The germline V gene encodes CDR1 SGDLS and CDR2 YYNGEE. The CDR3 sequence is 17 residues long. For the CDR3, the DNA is TGTGCCAGCAGCGTTAACATCGGTAGAAGCTCCTACAATGAGCAGTTCTTC. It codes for CASSVNIGRSSYNEQFF.

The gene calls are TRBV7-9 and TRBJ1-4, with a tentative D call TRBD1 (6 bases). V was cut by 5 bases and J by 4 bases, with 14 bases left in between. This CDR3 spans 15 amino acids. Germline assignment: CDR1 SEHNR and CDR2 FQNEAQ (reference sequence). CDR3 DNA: TGTGCCAGCAGCAGCGGACAGACTCTTAATGAAAAACTGTTTTTT. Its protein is CASSSGQTLNEKLFF. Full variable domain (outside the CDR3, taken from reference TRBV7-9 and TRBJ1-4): DTGVSQNPRHKITKRGQNVTFRCDPISEHNRLYWYRQTLGQGPEFLTYFQNEAQLEKSRLLSDRFSAERPKGSFSTLEIQRTEQGDSAMYLCASSSGQTLNEKLFFGSGTQLSVL.

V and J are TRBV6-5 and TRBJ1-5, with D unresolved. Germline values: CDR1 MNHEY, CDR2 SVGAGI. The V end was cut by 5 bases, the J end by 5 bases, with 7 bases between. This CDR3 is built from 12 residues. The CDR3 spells CASSPFDQPQHF. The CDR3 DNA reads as TGTGCCAGCAGTCCTTTTGATCAGCCCCAGCATTTT.

CDR3 bases: TGTGCCAGCAGCTTAGGCCGGGACAGGAACACTGAAGCTTTCTTT. Protein: CASSLGRDRNTEAFF. The chain uses TRBV13 and TRBJ1-1, with 7 bases fitting TRBD1. Germline V gene lookup returns CDR1 PRHDT and CDR2 FYEKMQ (reference sequence). V gave up 0 bases and J gave up 1 base; unmatched junction bases: 2. This CDR3 has 15 residues. Combining the CDR3 with reference TRBV13 and TRBJ1-1 gives the whole variable domain AAGVIQSPRHLIKEKRETATLKCYPIPRHDTVYWYQQGPGQDPQFLISFYEKMQSDKGSIPDRFSAQQFSDYHSELNMSSLELGDSALYFCASSLGRDRNTEAFFGQGTRLTVV.

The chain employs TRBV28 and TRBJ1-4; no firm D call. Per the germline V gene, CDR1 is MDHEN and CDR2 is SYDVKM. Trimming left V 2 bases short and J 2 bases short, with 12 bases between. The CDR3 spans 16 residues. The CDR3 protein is CASSLEVSRTNEKLFF. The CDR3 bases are TGTGCCAGCAGTTTAGAGGTTTCAAGGACTAATGAAAAACTGTTTTTT. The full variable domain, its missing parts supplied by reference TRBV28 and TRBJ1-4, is DVKVTQSSRYLVKRTGEKVFLECVQDMDHENMFWYRQDPGLGLRLIYFSYDVKMKEKGDIPEGYSVSREKKERFSLILESASTNQTSMYLCASSLEVSRTNEKLFFGSGTQLSVL.

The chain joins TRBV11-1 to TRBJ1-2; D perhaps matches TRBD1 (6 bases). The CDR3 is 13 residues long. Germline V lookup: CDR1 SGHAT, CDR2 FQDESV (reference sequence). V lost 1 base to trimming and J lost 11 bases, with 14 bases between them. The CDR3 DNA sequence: TGTGCCAGCAGCTTAGGACAGGCGTCGAGGTACACCTTC. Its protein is CASSLGQASRYTF.